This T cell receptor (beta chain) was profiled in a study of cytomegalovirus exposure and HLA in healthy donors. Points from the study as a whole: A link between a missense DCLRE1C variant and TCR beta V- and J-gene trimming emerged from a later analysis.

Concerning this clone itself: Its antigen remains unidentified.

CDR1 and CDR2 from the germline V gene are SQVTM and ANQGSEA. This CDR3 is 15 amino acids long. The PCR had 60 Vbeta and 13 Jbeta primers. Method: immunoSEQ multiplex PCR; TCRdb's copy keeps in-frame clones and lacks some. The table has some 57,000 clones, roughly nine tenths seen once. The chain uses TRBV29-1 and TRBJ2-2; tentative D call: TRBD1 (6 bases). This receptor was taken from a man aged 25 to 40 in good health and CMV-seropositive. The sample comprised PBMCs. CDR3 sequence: CSAAARQGIAGELFF. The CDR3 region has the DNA TGCAGTGCTGCCGCCAGGCAGGGGATTGCCGGGGAGCTGTTTTTT.